This passage covers 23 T cell receptor beta chains from one sample sequenced in a study of blood T cells in healthy people across ages. Using a J-beta primer mix together with a sample-barcoded 5' primer, a second PCR was run for roughly 7 to 12 cycles. From the 5' RACE reads, TCRdb called clonotypes with MiXCR, one entry per CDR3 protein. Of hundreds of thousands of distinct CDR3 sequences in the sample, around 20% were seen once. The specimen sequenced was blood. These receptors were taken from a man aged 65 to 79 in good health.

This clonotype was seen more than once but under ten times. The genes are TRBV20-1 and TRBJ2-7, with D possibly being TRBD2 (6 bases). V gave up 0 bases and J gave up 3 bases, with 12 bases separating them. The CDR3 contains 14 residues. Germline V gene sequence: CDR1 DFQATT, CDR2 SNEGSKA (reference sequence). This CDR3 reads CSARDSASVYEQYF. Written as DNA, the CDR3 is TGCAGTGCTAGAGATTCGGCTAGCGTCTACGAGCAGTACTTC.

The chain couples TRBV6-2 or TRBV6-3 to TRBJ1-1, with 10 bases identical to TRBD1. CDR3 length: 19 residues. CDR1 is MNHEY, CDR2 SVGEGT, per germline. V shed 0 bases and J 0 bases; nucleotides not matched to a gene: 10. The CDR3 sequence is CASSYSTPDRGTLNTEAFF. CDR3 nucleotide sequence: TGTGCCAGCAGTTACTCGACCCCGGACAGGGGGACCTTGAACACTGAAGCTTTCTTT.

The chain uses TRBV14 and TRBJ2-1, with a possible D match to TRBD1 (5 bases). In germline, CDR1 is SGHDN, CDR2 FVKESK. V was cut by 4 bases and J by 9 bases, with 16 bases left in between. The CDR3 runs 14 residues. The CDR3 loop is CASSRAPWQGEQFF. CDR3 bases: TGTGCCAGCAGCCGGGCCCCTTGGCAGGGTGAGCAGTTCTTC.

The V gene is TRBV11-2, the J gene TRBJ2-1, with 9 nucleotides matching TRBD1. V lost 4 bases to trimming and J lost 8 bases; unmatched junction nucleotides: 12. The length of the CDR3 is 16 residues. Germline V gives CDR1 SGHAT, CDR2 FQNNGV. The CDR3 nucleotides read TGTGCCAGCAGCTCCGGCGGGACAGGGTTTCGTGATGAGCAGTTCTTC. Protein: CASSSGGTGFRDEQFF. The variable domain in full, with the rest retrieved from reference TRBV11-2 and TRBJ2-1, is EAGVAQSPRYKIIEKRQSVAFWCNPISGHATLYWYQQILGQGPKLLIQFQNNGVVDDSQLPKDRFSAERLKGVDSTLKIQPAKLEDSAVYLCASSSGGTGFRDEQFFGPGTRLTVL.

CDR3 residues: CASSQGGGVDIQYF. The CDR3 nucleotides are TGTGCCAGCAGCCAAGGGGGGGGAGTTGACATTCAGTACTTC. The chain couples TRBV3-1 to TRBJ2-4; 7 bases line up with TRBD2. Germline V lookup: CDR1 LGHDT, CDR2 YNNKEL (reference sequence). The CDR3 covers 14 residues. V shed 1 base and J 8 bases; nucleotides not matched to a gene: 5.

This rearrangement joins TRBV20-1 to TRBJ2-7, with unresolved D. V shed 1 base and J shed 2 bases, with 12 bases lying between them. Germline CDR1 and CDR2: DFQATT and SNEGSKA (reference sequence). There are 14 residues in the CDR3. CDR3 nucleotides: TGCAGTGCTAGAGTAGGTGGTGTCGCCTACGAGCAGTACTTC. As protein: CSARVGGVAYEQYF.

This clonotype was seen at least ten times. The rearrangement uses TRBV29-1 and TRBJ2-3, with a possible D match to TRBD2 (5 bases). Trimming cost V 8 bases and J 1 base, with 16 bases left between them. Per germline, CDR1 SQVTM and CDR2 ANQGSEA. The CDR3 totals 14 residues. CDR3 nucleotide sequence: TGCAGCTCGATGGACTCCGTCGGCACAGATACGCAGTATTTT. Its translation is CSSMDSVGTDTQYF.

This clonotype showed up just a few times. The chain uses TRBV4-2 and TRBJ2-4; D perhaps matches TRBD2 (5 bases). Germline CDR1 is LGHNA and CDR2 is YNFKEQ. This CDR3 is built from 14 residues. The V gene lost 2 bases and the J gene lost 7 bases, with 12 bases spanning the gap. CDR3 bases: TGTGCCAGCAGCCAATATGAGGGCAGCAACATTCAGTACTTC. Amino acid sequence: CASSQYEGSNIQYF.

Ten or more counts support this clonotype. The chain employs TRBV28 and TRBJ2-1, with 11 bases aligning to TRBD1. The CDR3 has 14 residues. With V trimmed by 6 bases and J by 5 bases, 3 bases remained unmatched. Germline CDR1 and CDR2: MDHEN and SYDVKM. CDR3: CASRRTGGHNEQFF. CDR3 DNA sequence: TGTGCCAGCAGGAGGACAGGGGGCCACAATGAGCAGTTCTTC.

The table lists this clonotype with many counts. The CDR3 region has the DNA TGTGCCAGCAGCTACACTTTAGGGACGGCGAACACTGAAGCTTTCTTT. Amino acid sequence: CASSYTLGTANTEAFF. The rearrangement joins TRBV5-5 to TRBJ1-1, with a possible D match to TRBD1 (5 bases). Trimming pared 3 bases from V and 1 base from J, leaving 16 bases between. The germline V gene encodes CDR1 SGHKS and CDR2 YYEKEE (reference sequence). The CDR3 is 16 amino acids.

This clonotype was counted between two and nine times. This rearrangement joins TRBV18 to TRBJ2-5; D might be TRBD2 (6 bases). The CDR3 is 14 amino acids. Germline lookup yields CDR1 KGHSH and CDR2 LQKENI. V dropped 1 base and J dropped 4 bases, with 10 bases sitting between them. DNA of the CDR3: TGTGCCAGCTCACCACGATTTAGCGGAGAGACCCAGTACTTC. Translation gives CASSPRFSGETQYF.

This clonotype came up a few times. Mismatch with germline at one junction end may stem from a read error. The genes are TRBV4-3 and TRBJ1-5; TRBD1 agrees at 8 bases. Germline V lookup: CDR1 LGHNA, CDR2 YSLEER. The CDR3 length is 15 residues. The DNA for the CDR3 is TGCGGCAGCAGCCAGGGGGCAGGGTTAAATCAGCCCCAGCATTTT. Its protein product is CGSSQGAGLNQPQHF.

V is TRBV7-2 and J is TRBJ2-1; D not certain. The J call may not be correct, given that the DNA end is closer to TRBJ2-7. The V gene's germline CDR1 is SGHTA and CDR2 FQGNSA. The CDR3 contains 12 residues. CDR3 in amino acids: CASSHRRREQYF. The CDR3 DNA is TGTGCCAGCAGCCATAGAAGGCGCGAGCAGTACTTC.

This clonotype was seen a handful of times. This chain's CDR3 is CASSSGPLSYNEQFF. The CDR3 DNA is TGTGCCAGCAGCTCAGGACCACTTTCCTACAATGAGCAGTTCTTC. V gene TRBV11-3 combines with J gene TRBJ2-1, with no clear D. Trimming took 4 bases from V and 1 from J, leaving 11 bases between them. The CDR3 is made up of 15 amino acids. Germline assignment: CDR1 SGHNT and CDR2 YENEEA.

V usage is TRBV4-3 and J usage is TRBJ2-5, with no clear D. The J call may be wrong; the DNA end is better matched by TRBJ2-7. The length of the CDR3 is 14 residues. Germline CDR1 and CDR2: LGHNA and YSLEER. The CDR3 here is CASSQDPYSYEQYF. The CDR3 coding sequence is TGCGCCAGCAGCCAAGATCCCTATTCCTACGAGCAGTACTTC.

Only a few counts were recorded for this clonotype. Since a much larger clone is just one base distant, this may be a read error. The gene calls are TRBV20-1 and TRBJ2-4; the match to TRBD2 covers 14 bases. The CDR3 length is 17 residues. Germline V CDR1 and CDR2: DFQATT, SNEGSKA (reference sequence). Here the CDR3 reads CSAGTSGSGRDKNIQHF. The CDR3 coding sequence is TGCAGTGCGGGGACTAGCGGGAGCGGGAGAGACAAAAACATTCAGCACTTC.

This chain uses TRBV27 with TRBJ1-4; D might be TRBD1 (5 bases). V was shortened by 5 bases and J by 8 bases, with 33 bases between the two germline ends. Germline-derived CDR1 and CDR2 are MNHEY and SMNVEV (reference sequence). The CDR3 extends over 20 amino acids. CDR3 residues: CASSLQPPTGAPSRREKLFF. CDR3 nucleotides: TGTGCCAGCAGTCTACAACCTCCAACTGGGGCCCCCTCGAGGCGGGAAAAACTGTTTTTT.

This rearrangement joins TRBV7-2 to TRBJ2-3, with 7 bases lining up with TRBD1. The germline V gene encodes CDR1 SGHTA and CDR2 FQGNSA. CDR3 length equals 15 residues. The V gene end was trimmed by 5 bases and the J gene end by 4 bases; junction bases not matched to a gene: 9. The CDR3 protein is CASSTNRQGADTQYF. CDR3 coding DNA: TGTGCCAGCAGCACGAACCGACAGGGAGCAGATACGCAGTATTTT.

J is TRBJ2-1 and V is TRBV5-1, with no clear D. Germline V CDR1 and CDR2: SGHRS, YFSETQ. Trimming took off 0 bases at V and 5 bases at J, with 18 bases between the two ends. The CDR3 spans 17 residues. The CDR3 DNA sequence: TGCGCCAGCAGCTTGGGCCCCATAAATCCCCTCAACAATGAGCAGTTCTTC. Encoded protein: CASSLGPINPLNNEQFF.

The rearrangement joins TRBV5-6 to TRBJ2-7; D call uncertain. From germline, CDR1 is SGHDT and CDR2 YYEEEE. V dropped 4 bases and J dropped 6 bases, with 8 bases sitting between them. This CDR3 region has 11 residues. The CDR3 here is CASSVGIEQYF. In nucleotides, the CDR3 is TGTGCCAGCAGCGTAGGTATCGAGCAGTACTTC.

The chain combines TRBV20-1 with TRBJ1-6; D ambiguous. Trimming pared 2 bases from V and 9 bases from J, leaving 14 bases between. The germline CDR1 and CDR2 sequences are DFQATT and SNEGSKA (reference sequence). This CDR3 spans 14 amino acids. The CDR3 loop reads CSARKGVIASPLHF. DNA for the CDR3: TGCAGTGCTAGAAAGGGTGTAATCGCTTCACCCCTCCACTTT.

Here the CDR3 DNA reads TGCAGTGCTAGAGATGTGAAGGGCACCGGGGAGCTGTTTTTT. Protein sequence: CSARDVKGTGELFF. V and J are TRBV20-1 and TRBJ2-2; D not resolved. In germline, CDR1 is DFQATT, CDR2 SNEGSKA (reference sequence). The CDR3 is made up of 14 amino acids. V lost 0 bases, J lost 4 bases, and 9 bases lay in between.

This clonotype was counted a few times. The chain is built from TRBV7-9 and TRBJ2-3; a possible D gene is TRBD2 (6 bases). V lost 0 bases and J 2 bases, leaving 12 bases between the germline ends. There are 16 residues in the CDR3. Germline CDR1 is SEHNR and CDR2 is FQNEAQ (reference sequence). The CDR3, as DNA: TGTGCCAGCAGCTTAGCCCACGGGGGAATCACAGATACGCAGTATTTT. Amino acids: CASSLAHGGITDTQYF.